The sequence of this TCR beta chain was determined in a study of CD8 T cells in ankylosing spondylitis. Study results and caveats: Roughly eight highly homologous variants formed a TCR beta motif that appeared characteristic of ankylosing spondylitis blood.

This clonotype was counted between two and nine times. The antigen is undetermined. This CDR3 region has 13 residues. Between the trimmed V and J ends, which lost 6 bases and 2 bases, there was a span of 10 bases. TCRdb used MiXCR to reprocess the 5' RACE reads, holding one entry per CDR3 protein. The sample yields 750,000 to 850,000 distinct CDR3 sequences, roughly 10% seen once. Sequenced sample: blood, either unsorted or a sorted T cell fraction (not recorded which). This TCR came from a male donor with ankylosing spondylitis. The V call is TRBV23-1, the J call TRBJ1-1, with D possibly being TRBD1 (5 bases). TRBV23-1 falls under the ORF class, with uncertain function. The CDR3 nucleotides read TGCGCCAGCAGCCCGGACATAAACACTGAAGCTTTCTTT. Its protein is CASSPDINTEAFF.